This is a list of T cell receptor beta chains from one sample in a study of regulatory T cells in long-lasting Graves disease. TCRdb redid the calling of the multiplex PCR reads with MiXCR, one entry per CDR3 protein. The sample yields hundreds of thousands of distinct CDR3 sequences, approximately 15% seen once. These data were also reused for a study on T cells in Graves' hyperthyroidism and ophthalmopathy.

Specimen: peripheral blood mononuclear cells (PBMCs), collected at new diagnosis, from a patient treated with antithyroid drugs. Receptors were obtained from a woman aged 25 to 45 with Graves disease. Each CDR3 is given with its conserved first and last residue. Each record gives: V gene, clone size, J gene, D gene, CDR3 DNA, CDR3 protein. D genes are given only for firm matches. Rows give clone size only sometimes, using once, few, many, or a class for an expanded clone.

>TRBV3-1|many|TRBJ1-5|NA
TGTGCCAGCAGCCAAGGGGTAAGCAATCAGCCCCAGCATTTT
CASSQGVSNQPQHF
>TRBV6-1|NA|TRBJ2-1|TRBD2
TGTGCCAGCAGCCAATCACTAGCGGGCCCCTACAATGAGCAGTTCTTC
CASSQSLAGPYNEQFF
>TRBV28|many|TRBJ1-2|TRBD1
TGTGCCAGCAGCACGGACAGGGGGCTGCGTGGCTACACCTTC
CASSTDRGLRGYTF
>TRBV5-4|few|TRBJ2-5|NA
TGTGCCAGCAGCTTGGAGACTGCCGAGAAGGAGACCCAGTACTTC
CASSLETAEKETQYF
>TRBV28|many|TRBJ1-6|NA
TGTGCCAGCAAGGTTTCAATGAATTCACCCCTCCACTTT
CASKVSMNSPLHF
>TRBV6-2/TRBV6-3|NA|TRBJ1-5|NA
TGTGCCAGCAGTGAACGGGTCAGGCAGGGAAATCAGCCCCAGCATTTT
CASSERVRQGNQPQHF
>TRBV5-5|many|TRBJ1-1|TRBD1
TGTGCCAGGGCGACCGGGACAGGGAACACTGAAGCTTTCTTT
CARATGTGNTEAFF
>TRBV7-2|many|TRBJ2-7|NA
TGTGCCAGCAGGGTTGACGGCTTCCCCGAGCAGTACTTC
CASRVDGFPEQYF
>TRBV5-5|NA|TRBJ1-6|TRBD1
TGTGCCAGCAGTTTCACGGACAGGACCAATTCACCCCTCCACTTT
CASSFTDRTNSPLHF
>TRBV28|NA|TRBJ2-4|NA
TGTGCCAGCAGTGTTCTCAGCGGAGGGTGGGTAAAAAACATTCAGTACTTC
CASSVLSGGWVKNIQYF
>TRBV5-1|NA|TRBJ1-4|NA
TGCGCCAGCAGCCCCCACGCGGGTGAAAAACTGTTTTTT
CASSPHAGEKLFF
>TRBV11-1|many|TRBJ2-1|TRBD2
TGTGCCAGCAGCTCTCCAAGCGGGAGCCCTCCTAAGGAGCAGTTCTTC
CASSSPSGSPPKEQFF
>TRBV7-9|NA|TRBJ2-2|NA
TGTGCCAGCAGCCCACGACGAACAGGGATGAACACCGGGGAGCTGTTTTTT
CASSPRRTGMNTGELFF
>TRBV29-1|many|TRBJ2-7|TRBD2
TGCAGCGTTGAAGGTGGACTAGCCGGGAGCTCCTACGAGCAGTACTTC
CSVEGGLAGSSYEQYF
>TRBV27|few|TRBJ2-4|TRBD1
TGTGCCAGCAGTTTCCTTCGGGACAGGGGCCATCGTGCCAAAAACATTCAGTACTTC
CASSFLRDRGHRAKNIQYF
>TRBV4-2|few|TRBJ2-2|NA
TGTGCCAGCAGCCAAGATCGAGACCCATGGGCGTTGGGGAACACCGGGGAGCTGTTTTTT
CASSQDRDPWALGNTGELFF
>TRBV6-1|many|TRBJ1-5|NA
TGTGCCAGCAGGAGTGCTGGGAGTGGCAATCAGCCCCAGCATTTT
CASRSAGSGNQPQHF
>TRBV19|few|TRBJ2-2|TRBD2
TGTGCCAGCAGTATAGAACTTTCTAGCGGGAGGGTTACCGGGGAGCTGTTTTTT
CASSIELSSGRVTGELFF
>TRBV20-1|many|TRBJ1-1|NA
TGCAGTGCCAAGAAAAGAACAGGGAACACTGAAGCTTTCTTT
CSAKKRTGNTEAFF
>TRBV2|NA|TRBJ2-2|TRBD2
TGTGCCAGCAGTAGTCCCGGGACTAGTGGCGGGTCGAACACCAGGGAGCTGTTTTTT
CASSSPGTSGGSNTRELFF
>TRBV29-1|NA|TRBJ1-1|NA
TGCAGCCTATTATCCAGTCAGGCTGACACTGAAGCTTTCTTT
CSLLSSQADTEAFF
>TRBV20-1|many|TRBJ2-7|NA
TGCAGTGCTAGAGTGCCAGGGGTCGGGGACGAGCAGTACTTC
CSARVPGVGDEQYF
>TRBV6-1|many|TRBJ2-5|TRBD2
TGTGCCAGTTATGCAGCGGGGGGGGAGACCCAGTACTTC
CASYAAGGETQYF
>TRBV6-1|few|TRBJ1-2|TRBD1
TGTGCCAGTCGACTGGGACAGGGTGGCTACACCTTC
CASRLGQGGYTF
>TRBV5-6|few|TRBJ2-1|NA
TGTGCCAGCAGCTTGGGACTAGTAGACAATGAGCAGTTCTTC
CASSLGLVDNEQFF
>TRBV6-1|NA|TRBJ1-1|NA
TGTGCCAGCTCATCCGGGGGAAAAGGGTGGAACACTGAAGCTTTCTTT
CASSSGGKGWNTEAFF
>TRBV4-2|NA|TRBJ2-1|NA
TGTGCCAGCAGCCCGCTGGGGAGACACGGCGGCGGCAATGAGCAGTTCTTC
CASSPLGRHGGGNEQFF
>TRBV20-1|NA|TRBJ2-1|NA
TGCAGTGCTAGAGTGGGGGGGCTAGATCATGAGCAGTTCTTC
CSARVGGLDHEQFF
>TRBV25-1|NA|TRBJ2-7|NA
TGTGCCAGCAGTGTGACCGGGACAACGGGCTACGAGCAGTACTTC
CASSVTGTTGYEQYF